The next 19 T cell receptor beta chains were all read from a single sample in a study of T cell changes during pregnancy in multiple sclerosis. The data were produced by immunoSEQ multiplex PCR, yet TCRdb's version contains in-frame clones alone and is incomplete. In the table there are roughly 99,000 clones, under 95% of which are singletons. The specimen comprised peripheral blood, sampled in the third trimester of pregnancy. The receptors come from a female donor in good health, enrolled as a control in a pregnancy study.

The CDR3 nucleotides read TGTGCCAGCAGTTACTCAGTGGGCAGGAACACTGAAGCTTTCTTT. Amino acids: CASSYSVGRNTEAFF. J is TRBJ1-1 and V is TRBV6-6; D is ambiguous. Germline V lookup: CDR1 MNHNY, CDR2 SVGAGI (reference sequence). The CDR3 loop spans 15 amino acids. The V and J ends lost 0 bases and 1 base respectively, with 9 bases between them.

The V and J genes are TRBV19 and TRBJ1-2, with D possibly TRBD1 on 6 matching bases. This CDR3 has 11 residues. V lost 8 bases and J 8 bases, leaving 12 bases between the germline ends. Germline assignment: CDR1 LNHDA and CDR2 SQIVND (reference sequence). CDR3 DNA sequence: TGTGCCAGTGGGGGCCTCGGGGGCTACACCTTC. Its translation: CASGGLGGYTF.

This clone came up once. This chain joins TRBV19 and TRBJ1-1, with D maybe TRBD1 (6 bases). This CDR3 region has 15 residues. CDR1 is LNHDA and CDR2 is SQIVND in the germline V gene (reference sequence). Trimming shortened V by 4 bases and J by 2 bases, and 14 bases separated the two germline ends. The CDR3: CASSTPGAYNTEAFF. CDR3 nucleotides: TGTGCCAGTAGTACCCCAGGGGCCTATAACACTGAAGCTTTCTTT.

The CDR3 DNA reads TGTGCCAGCAGCCCAGGATTCTATGGCTACACCTTC. Its protein product is CASSPGFYGYTF. The V and J genes are TRBV14 and TRBJ1-2; D remains ambiguous. The CDR3 contains 12 residues. Germline V gene data show CDR1 as SGHDN and CDR2 as FVKESK. V lost 4 bases, J lost 4 bases, and 7 bases lay in between.

V gene TRBV6-5 combines with J gene TRBJ1-6; 9 bases align to TRBD1. The CDR3 contains 16 residues. Germline values: CDR1 MNHEY, CDR2 SVGAGI. The V segment lost 1 base and the J segment 4 bases; nucleotides outside the gene matches: 2. The DNA for the CDR3 is TGTGCCAGCAGTTACTTGACAGGGGGATATAATTCACCCCTCCACTTT. Protein: CASSYLTGGYNSPLHF.

The chain carries TRBV14 and TRBJ1-6; D perhaps matches TRBD1 (6 bases). CDR3 length: 13 amino acids. The germline V gene has CDR1 SGHDN and CDR2 FVKESK. Trimming left V 4 bases short and J 8 bases short, with 9 bases between. The CDR3 nucleotides are TGTGCCAGCAGCCTGACAGGAGATTCACCCCTCCACTTT. Its translation: CASSLTGDSPLHF.

The chain combines TRBV9 with TRBJ1-5; TRBD1 aligns across 7 bases. The germline V gene encodes CDR1 SGDLS and CDR2 YYNGEE. V gave up 3 bases and J gave up 8 bases; unmatched junction bases: 8. CDR3 length equals 14 residues. The CDR3 DNA reads as TGTGCCAGCAGCGCTGACAGGGAACTCGAGCCCCAGCATTTT. Translated, it gives CASSADRELEPQHF.

The chain combines TRBV12-5 with TRBJ1-1; 7 bases align to TRBD1. V trimming: 6 bases; J trimming: 10 bases; junction bases outside the gene matches: 11. Per germline, CDR1 LGHNT and CDR2 FRNRAP. The CDR3 consists of 13 residues. In DNA form, the CDR3 reads TGTGCTAGTGGGGGTAACAGGGGACGGGCAGCTTTCTTT. This translates into CASGGNRGRAAFF.

V and J are TRBV7-2 and TRBJ1-2, with no clear D. CDR1 and CDR2 from the germline V gene are SGHTA and FQGNSA. The CDR3 runs to 13 residues. Trimming removed 1 base at V and 5 bases at J, with 8 bases between. The CDR3 here is CASSLEYLYGYTF. CDR3 sequence (DNA): TGTGCCAGCAGCTTAGAGTACTTATATGGCTACACCTTC.

The V call is TRBV7-2, the J call TRBJ1-1; no firm D call. V was shortened by 3 bases and J by 0 bases, with 5 bases between the two germline ends. The CDR3 contains 13 residues. Germline assignment: CDR1 SGHTA and CDR2 FQGNSA. The DNA for the CDR3 is TGTGCCAGCAGCTTTGAGTTGAACACTGAAGCTTTCTTT. Translated, it gives CASSFELNTEAFF.

V is TRBV15 and J is TRBJ1-2, with 11 nucleotides matching TRBD1. The junction had 11 bases not matched to a gene; V was cut back by 4 bases and J by 7 bases. CDR3 length equals 16 residues. Per the germline V gene, CDR1 is LNHNV and CDR2 is YYDKDF (reference sequence). The CDR3 region has the DNA TGTGCCACCAGCAATCGGACAGGGGGCCCTCTCTCTGGCTACACCTTC. Translated, it gives CATSNRTGGPLSGYTF.

The rearrangement uses TRBV7-2 and TRBJ1-4; tentatively, D is TRBD1 (5 bases). This CDR3 comprises 15 residues. The germline gives CDR1 SGHTA, CDR2 FQGNSA. The ends were cut back, 3 bases at V and 5 bases at J, with 13 bases in the middle. The chain's CDR3 is CASSLEGRGNEKLFF. The CDR3, as DNA: TGTGCCAGCAGCTTGGAGGGACGGGGAAATGAAAAACTGTTTTTT. The full variable domain, completed using reference TRBV7-2 and TRBJ1-4, is GAGVSQSPSNKVTEKGKDVELRCDPISGHTALYWYRQSLGQGLEFLIYFQGNSAPDKSGLPSDRFSAERTGGSVSTLTIQRTQQEDSAVYLCASSLEGRGNEKLFFGSGTQLSVL.

The chain has TRBV21-1 and TRBJ2-3; TRBD1 is the table's D call and was not checked against the DNA. TRBV21-1 is labeled a pseudogene. The CDR3 covers 16 residues. CDR3 residues: CASSTRTGRSTDTQYF. In DNA, the CDR3 is TGTGCCAGCAGCACCCGGACAGGACGAAGCACAGATACGCAGTATTTT.

CDR3 coding DNA: TGTGCCAGCAGCCTGGACAGGGGGAACTATGGCTACACCTTC. The encoded protein is CASSLDRGNYGYTF. This chain uses TRBV11-2 with TRBJ1-2, with TRBD1 identical over 10 bases. Germline V lookup: CDR1 SGHAT, CDR2 FQNNGV. This CDR3 is 14 amino acids long. J lost 2 bases, V lost 5 bases, and 2 bases had no gene match.

J is TRBJ2-7 and V is TRBV7-2; 7 bases match TRBD1. The CDR3 runs to 16 residues. V was clipped by 4 bases and J by 4 bases; unmatched bases: 13. The V gene's germline CDR1 is SGHTA and CDR2 FQGNSA. The CDR3 spells CASSSRGQGIVYEQYF. For the CDR3, the DNA is TGTGCCAGCAGCTCAAGGGGGCAGGGAATTGTGTACGAGCAGTACTTC.

The chain has TRBV4-2 and TRBJ1-2; tentative D call: TRBD1 (6 bases). The V end was cut by 0 bases, the J end by 4 bases, with 15 bases between. The CDR3 runs to 16 residues. Germline V gene data show CDR1 as LGHNA and CDR2 as YNFKEQ. CDR3 amino acids: CASSQDAGARGYGYTF. The CDR3 DNA follows: TGTGCCAGCAGCCAAGATGCAGGGGCAAGGGGCTATGGCTACACCTTC.

The chain combines TRBV27 with TRBJ1-5; TRBD1 matches 9 bases. V dropped 4 bases and J dropped 0; count of bases not matched to a gene: 7. Per germline, CDR1 MNHEY and CDR2 SMNVEV (reference sequence). This CDR3 spans 17 amino acids. CDR3 region: CASSSGQGQISNQPQHF. The CDR3 DNA is TGTGCCAGCAGTTCGGGACAGGGACAGATTAGCAATCAGCCCCAGCATTTT.

In this sample, this clone turned up once. The chain combines TRBV5-6 with TRBJ1-2; a weak D match, TRBD1 (6 bases). The CDR3 has 13 amino acids. Germline V gene sequence: CDR1 SGHDT, CDR2 YYEEEE. The V end lost 4 bases, the J end lost 4 bases, and 11 bases lay between the germline ends. CDR3 residues: CASSRPGAYGYTF. The CDR3 coding sequence is TGTGCCAGCAGCCGGCCAGGGGCCTATGGCTACACCTTC.

J is TRBJ1-4 and V is TRBV27; D remains ambiguous. This CDR3 comprises 12 residues. V lost 2 bases, J lost 7 bases, and 5 bases lay in between. CDR1 and CDR2 (germline): MNHEY, SMNVEV (reference sequence). CDR3 DNA: TGTGCCAGCAGTTTAAGAGGTGAAAAACTGTTTTTT. Amino acids: CASSLRGEKLFF.